The entry that follows covers one T cell receptor (beta chain) sequence. The data stem from a study of blood T cell repertoires in COVID-19. About the research overall: Acute and convalescent COVID-19 specimens originated in the United States, Italy and Spain.

Donors of Cohort 3 who recovered were those that had two negative PCRs, clearance, or symptom resolution. Sequencing was performed with immunoSEQ multiplex PCR; in TCRdb, only in-frame clones are kept and a portion is missing. The sample holds some 320,000 clones, around 90% seen once. Per the germline V gene, CDR1 is SGHNT and CDR2 is YYREEE (reference sequence). The CDR3 covers 14 residues. The J segment lost 5 bases and the V segment lost 5 bases, leaving 4 bases of the junction unmatched. Sequencing was carried out using PBMCs or T cells enriched from blood (not recorded which). The sequence was collected from a man aged 60 to 75 who had recovered from COVID-19. The chain carries TRBV5-4 and TRBJ2-7; 13 bases line up with TRBD2. Written as DNA, the CDR3 is TGTGCCAGCAGACTAGCGGGGGGGACGAACGAGCAGTACTTC. It codes for CASRLAGGTNEQYF.